The next 3 T cell receptor beta chains were all read from a single sample in a study of CD8+ T cells in alopecia areata. Cell sorting was performed on pooled cutaneous lymph node cells with CD4, CD8alpha, NKG2D, NKG2ACE and other markers. In each case, RNA was isolated and then reverse transcribed into cDNA as the sequencing template. Method: immunoSEQ multiplex PCR; TCRdb's copy keeps in-frame clones and lacks some. Recorded here are around 300,000 clones, with no singletons, and the ten leading clones hold 1.2%. The sequenced sample consisted of CD4+ T cells sorted from a lymph node. These receptors were collected from a C3H/HeJ mouse with alopecia areata. This mouse strain has H2-k as its MHC haplotype.

In its sample, this clone was seen many times. The gene names given are mouse names. Read data end 4 residues before the CDR3 end; the end is taken from the germline J gene. V is TRBV13-2 and J is TRBJ2-7; maybe TRBD2 (7 bases). The CDR3 runs to 14 residues. Germline CDR1 NNHNN, CDR2 SYGAGS (reference sequence). V lost 5 bases and J 0 bases, leaving 12 bases between the germline ends. The CDR3 bases that were read are TGTGCCAGCGGGAGGGGGGGGAGCTCCTAT. It specifies CASGRGGSSY. From start to end, the CDR3 is CASGRGGSSYEQYF.

The sample holds a few counts of this clone. The gene symbols are mouse symbols. The CDR3 is cut off 4 residues early in the read; its end comes from the germline J gene. V usage is TRBV13-1 and J usage is TRBJ2-1, with TRBD1 as a possible D gene (5 bases). The CDR3 has 15 amino acids. Trimming removed 5 bases from V and 0 bases from J, with 12 bases in between. Per germline, CDR1 NSHNY and CDR2 SYGAGN. The CDR3 reads CASRDNRYNYAEQFF. CDR3 DNA (partial): TGTGCCAGCAGGGACAACAGATATAACTATGCT.

This clone was counted only a few times. The listed genes are named as in mouse. The read ends 4 residues shy of where the CDR3 ends; the end is completed using the germline J gene. The chain couples TRBV1 to TRBJ2-3; D not certain. Per the germline V gene, CDR1 is NSQYPW and CDR2 is LRSPGD (reference sequence). The CDR3 covers 15 residues. Trimming removed 0 bases at V and 0 bases at J, with 7 bases between. The covered CDR3 bases are TGCACCTGCAGTGCAGATTACAGTAGTGCAGAA. Translation: CTCSADYSSAE. The CDR3 as a whole reads CTCSADYSSAETLYF.